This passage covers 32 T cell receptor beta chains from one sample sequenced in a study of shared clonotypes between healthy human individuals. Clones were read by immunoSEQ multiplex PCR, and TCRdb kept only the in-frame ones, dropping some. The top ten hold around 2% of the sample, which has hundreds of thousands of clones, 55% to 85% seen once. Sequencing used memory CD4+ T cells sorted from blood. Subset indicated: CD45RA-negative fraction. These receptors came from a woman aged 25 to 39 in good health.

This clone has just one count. This chain's CDR3 is CASSIGTGSLEQYF. CDR3 nucleotide sequence: TGTGCCAGTAGTATTGGGACAGGGTCTCTAGAGCAGTACTTC. This chain connects TRBV19 to TRBJ2-7, with 9 bases lining up with TRBD1. From germline, CDR1 is LNHDA and CDR2 SQIVND (reference sequence). The CDR3 is made up of 14 amino acids. Germline trimming cut 3 bases from V and 7 bases from J; bases unmatched to any gene: 7.

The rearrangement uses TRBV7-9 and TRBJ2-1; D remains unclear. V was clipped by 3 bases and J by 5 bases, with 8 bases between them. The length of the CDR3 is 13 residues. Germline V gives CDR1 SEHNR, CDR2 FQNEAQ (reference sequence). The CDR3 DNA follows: TGTGCCAGCAGCTTGTCAGCAGACAATGAGCAGTTCTTC. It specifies CASSLSADNEQFF.

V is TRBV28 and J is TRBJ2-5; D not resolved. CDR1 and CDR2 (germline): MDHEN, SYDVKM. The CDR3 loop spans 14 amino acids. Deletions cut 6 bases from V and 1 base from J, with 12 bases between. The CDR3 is CASSDSAPQETQYF. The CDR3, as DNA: TGTGCCAGCAGCGATTCAGCCCCCCAAGAGACCCAGTACTTC.

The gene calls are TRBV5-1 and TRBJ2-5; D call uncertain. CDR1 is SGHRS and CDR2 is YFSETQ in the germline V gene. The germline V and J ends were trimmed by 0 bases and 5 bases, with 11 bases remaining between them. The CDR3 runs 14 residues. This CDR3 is CASSLGHVRETQYF. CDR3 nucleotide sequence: TGCGCCAGCAGCTTGGGACACGTGCGGGAGACCCAGTACTTC.

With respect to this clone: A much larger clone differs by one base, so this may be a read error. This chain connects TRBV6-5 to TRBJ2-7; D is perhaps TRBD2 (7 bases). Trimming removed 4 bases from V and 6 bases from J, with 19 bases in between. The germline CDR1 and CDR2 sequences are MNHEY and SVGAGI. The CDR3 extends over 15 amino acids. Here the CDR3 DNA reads TGTGCCAGCAGTTCGGGACGGGGGGCGCTGGGCGAGCAGTACTTC. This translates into CASSSGRGALGEQYF.

CDR3 protein: CASRIPGQLNQPQHF. The CDR3 DNA reads as TGTGCCAGCAGGATACCGGGACAGCTCAATCAGCCCCAGCATTTT. This sequence joins TRBV28 and TRBJ1-5; 7 nucleotides agree with TRBD1. CDR3 length equals 15 residues. Trimming removed 6 bases from V and 3 bases from J; junction bases left unmatched: 8. The germline gives CDR1 MDHEN, CDR2 SYDVKM.

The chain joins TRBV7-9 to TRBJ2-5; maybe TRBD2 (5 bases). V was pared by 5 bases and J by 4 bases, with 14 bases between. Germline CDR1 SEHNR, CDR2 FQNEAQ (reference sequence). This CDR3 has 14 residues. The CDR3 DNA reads TGTGCCAGCAGCAAAGGTTGGGCGGGAGAGACCCAGTACTTC. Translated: CASSKGWAGETQYF.

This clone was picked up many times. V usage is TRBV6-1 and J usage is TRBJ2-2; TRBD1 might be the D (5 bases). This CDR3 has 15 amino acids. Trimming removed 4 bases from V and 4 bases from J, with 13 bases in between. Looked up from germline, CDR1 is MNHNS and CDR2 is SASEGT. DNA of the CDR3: TGTGCCAGCAGTGGGCAGGGATGGTCCACCGGGGAGCTGTTTTTT. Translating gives CASSGQGWSTGELFF.

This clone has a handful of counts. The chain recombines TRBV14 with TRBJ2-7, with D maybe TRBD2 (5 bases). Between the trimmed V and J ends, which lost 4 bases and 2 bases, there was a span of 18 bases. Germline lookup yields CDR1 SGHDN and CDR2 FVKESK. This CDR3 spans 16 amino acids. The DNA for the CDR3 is TGTGCCAGCAGCCCCCTGTCTTTCCTAGCAACCTACGAGCAGTACTTC. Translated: CASSPLSFLATYEQYF.

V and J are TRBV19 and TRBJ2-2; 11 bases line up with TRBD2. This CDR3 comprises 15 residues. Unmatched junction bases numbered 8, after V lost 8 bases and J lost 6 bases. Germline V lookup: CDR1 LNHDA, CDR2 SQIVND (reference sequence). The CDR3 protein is CASRTSGRPPGELFF. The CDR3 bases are TGTGCCAGTCGAACTAGCGGGAGACCCCCCGGGGAGCTGTTTTTT.

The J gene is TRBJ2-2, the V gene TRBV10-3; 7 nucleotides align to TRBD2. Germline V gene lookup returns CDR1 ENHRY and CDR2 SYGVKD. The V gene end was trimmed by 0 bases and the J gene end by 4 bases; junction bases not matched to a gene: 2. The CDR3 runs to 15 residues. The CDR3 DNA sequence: TGTGCCATCAGTGAGTCGGGGAGGGGCACCGGGGAGCTGTTTTTT. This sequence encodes CAISESGRGTGELFF.

CDR3: CASSRRLAISDRDYGYTF. In DNA, the CDR3 is TGTGCCAGCAGCCGTAGGTTGGCCATTAGCGATAGGGACTATGGCTACACCTTC. The J gene is TRBJ1-2, the V gene TRBV9; D is ambiguous. V lost 4 bases to trimming and J lost 3 bases, with 25 bases between them. This CDR3 is built from 18 residues. Germline V gene lookup returns CDR1 SGDLS and CDR2 YYNGEE.

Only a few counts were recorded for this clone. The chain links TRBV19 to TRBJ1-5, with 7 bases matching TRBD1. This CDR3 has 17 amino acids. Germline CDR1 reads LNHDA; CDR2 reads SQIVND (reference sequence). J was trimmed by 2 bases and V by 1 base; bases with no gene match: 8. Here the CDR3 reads CASSIGTGIYGNQPQHF. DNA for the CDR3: TGTGCCAGTAGTATAGGGACAGGCATATACGGCAATCAGCCCCAGCATTTT.

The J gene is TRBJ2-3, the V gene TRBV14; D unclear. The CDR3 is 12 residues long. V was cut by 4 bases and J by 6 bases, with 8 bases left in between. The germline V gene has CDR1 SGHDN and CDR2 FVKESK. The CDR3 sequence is CASSLVGDTQYF. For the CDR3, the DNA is TGTGCCAGCAGCCTGGTAGGGGATACGCAGTATTTT.

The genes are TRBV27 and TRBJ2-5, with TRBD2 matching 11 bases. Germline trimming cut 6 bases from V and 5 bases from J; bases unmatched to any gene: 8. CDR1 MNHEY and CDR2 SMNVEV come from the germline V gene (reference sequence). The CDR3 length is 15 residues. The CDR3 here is CASSVTSGRRETQYF. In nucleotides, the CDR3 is TGTGCCAGCAGCGTCACTAGCGGGAGACGGGAGACCCAGTACTTC.

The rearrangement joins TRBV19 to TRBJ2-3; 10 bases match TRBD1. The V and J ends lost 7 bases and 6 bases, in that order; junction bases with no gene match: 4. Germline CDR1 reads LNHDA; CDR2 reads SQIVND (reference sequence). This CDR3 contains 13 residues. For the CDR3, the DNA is TGTGCCAGTATGACAGGGGGCGCGGATACGCAGTATTTT. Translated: CASMTGGADTQYF. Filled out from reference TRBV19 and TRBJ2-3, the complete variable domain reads DGGITQSPKYLFRKEGQNVTLSCEQNLNHDAMYWYRQDPGQGLRLIYYSQIVNDFQKGDIAEGYSVSREKKESFPLTVTSAQKNPTAFYLCASMTGGADTQYFGPGTRLTVL.

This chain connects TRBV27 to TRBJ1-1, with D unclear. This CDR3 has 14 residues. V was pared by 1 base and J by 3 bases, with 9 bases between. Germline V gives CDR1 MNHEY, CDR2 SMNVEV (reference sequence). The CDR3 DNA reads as TGTGCCAGCAGTTTATTAGGAAGATACACTGAAGCTTTCTTT. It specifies CASSLLGRYTEAFF.

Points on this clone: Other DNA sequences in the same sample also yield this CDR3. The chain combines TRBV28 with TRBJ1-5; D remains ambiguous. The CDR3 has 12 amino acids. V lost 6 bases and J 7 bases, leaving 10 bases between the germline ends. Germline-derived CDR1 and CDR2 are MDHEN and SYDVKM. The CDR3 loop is CASSSTPQPQHF. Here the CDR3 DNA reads TGTGCCAGCAGCTCCACGCCGCAGCCCCAGCATTTT.

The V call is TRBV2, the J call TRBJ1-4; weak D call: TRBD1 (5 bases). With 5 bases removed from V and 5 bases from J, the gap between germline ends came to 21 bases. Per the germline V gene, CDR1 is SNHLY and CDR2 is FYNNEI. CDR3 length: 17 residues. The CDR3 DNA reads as TGTGCCAGCAGTCCCCAAACCGGGGGGATCGTAAATGAAAAACTGTTTTTT. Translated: CASSPQTGGIVNEKLFF. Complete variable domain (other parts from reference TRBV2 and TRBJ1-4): EPEVTQTPSHQVTQMGQEVILRCVPISNHLYFYWYRQILGQKVEFLVSFYNNEISEKSEIFDDQFSVERPDGSNFTLKIRSTKLEDSAMYFCASSPQTGGIVNEKLFFGSGTQLSVL.

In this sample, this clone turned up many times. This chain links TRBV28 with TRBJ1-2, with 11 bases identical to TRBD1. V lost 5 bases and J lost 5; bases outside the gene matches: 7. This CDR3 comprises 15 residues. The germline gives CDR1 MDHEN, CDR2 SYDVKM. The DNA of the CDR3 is TGTGCCAGCAGTGACGGACAGGGGGCCATATATGGCTACACCTTC. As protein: CASSDGQGAIYGYTF.

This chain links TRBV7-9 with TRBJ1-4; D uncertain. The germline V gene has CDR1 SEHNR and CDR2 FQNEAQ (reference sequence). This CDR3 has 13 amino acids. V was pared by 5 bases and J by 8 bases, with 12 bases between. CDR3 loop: CASSPERAEKLFF. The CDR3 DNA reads TGTGCCAGCAGCCCCGAGCGGGCGGAAAAACTGTTTTTT.

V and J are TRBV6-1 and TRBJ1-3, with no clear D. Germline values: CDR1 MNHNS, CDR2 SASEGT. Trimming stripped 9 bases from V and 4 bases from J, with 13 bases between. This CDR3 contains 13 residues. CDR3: CASCLSSGNTIYF. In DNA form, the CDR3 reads TGTGCCAGTTGTTTGAGCTCCGGAAACACCATATATTTT.

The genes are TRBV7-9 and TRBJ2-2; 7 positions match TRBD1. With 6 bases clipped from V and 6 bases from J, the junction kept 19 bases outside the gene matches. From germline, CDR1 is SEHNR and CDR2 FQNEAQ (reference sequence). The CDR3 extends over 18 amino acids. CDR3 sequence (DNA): TGTGCCAGCAGGGCTCGGGACAGCATAACCCGACACCCCGGGGAGCTGTTTTTT. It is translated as CASRARDSITRHPGELFF.

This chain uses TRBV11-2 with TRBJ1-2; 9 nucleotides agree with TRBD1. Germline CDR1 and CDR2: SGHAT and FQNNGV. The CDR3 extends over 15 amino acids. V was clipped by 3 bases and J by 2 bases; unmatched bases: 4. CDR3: CASSFAGTGNYGYTF. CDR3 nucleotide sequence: TGTGCCAGCAGCTTCGCCGGGACAGGGAACTATGGCTACACCTTC.

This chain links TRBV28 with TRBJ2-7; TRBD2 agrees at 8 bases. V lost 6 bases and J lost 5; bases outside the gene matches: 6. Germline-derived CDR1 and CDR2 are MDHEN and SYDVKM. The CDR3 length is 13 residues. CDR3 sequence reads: CASRFSGIDEQYF. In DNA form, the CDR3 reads TGTGCCAGCAGGTTTAGCGGGATCGACGAGCAGTACTTC.

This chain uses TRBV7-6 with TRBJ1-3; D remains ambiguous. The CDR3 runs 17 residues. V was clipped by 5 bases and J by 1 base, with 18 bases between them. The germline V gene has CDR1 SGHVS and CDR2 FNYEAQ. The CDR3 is CASSPRTALLSGNTIYF. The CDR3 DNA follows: TGTGCCAGCAGCCCACGTACGGCCCTGTTATCTGGAAACACCATATATTTT. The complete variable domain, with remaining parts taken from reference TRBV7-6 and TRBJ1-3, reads GAGVSQSPRYKVTKRGQDVALRCDPISGHVSLYWYRQALGQGPEFLTYFNYEAQQDKSGLPNDRFSAERPEGSISTLTIQRTEQRDSAMYRCASSPRTALLSGNTIYFGEGSWLTVV.

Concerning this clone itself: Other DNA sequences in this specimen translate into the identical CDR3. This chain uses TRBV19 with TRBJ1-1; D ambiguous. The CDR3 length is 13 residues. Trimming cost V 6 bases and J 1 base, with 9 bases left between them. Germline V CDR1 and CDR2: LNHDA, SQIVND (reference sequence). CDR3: CASSLGRNTEAFF. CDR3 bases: TGTGCCAGTAGCCTCGGAAGGAACACTGAAGCTTTCTTT.

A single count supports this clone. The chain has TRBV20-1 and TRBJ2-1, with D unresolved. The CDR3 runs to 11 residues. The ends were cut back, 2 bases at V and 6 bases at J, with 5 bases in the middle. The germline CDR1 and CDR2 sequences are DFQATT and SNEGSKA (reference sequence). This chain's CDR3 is CSARPTNEQFF. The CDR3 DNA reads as TGCAGTGCTAGACCGACCAATGAGCAGTTCTTC.

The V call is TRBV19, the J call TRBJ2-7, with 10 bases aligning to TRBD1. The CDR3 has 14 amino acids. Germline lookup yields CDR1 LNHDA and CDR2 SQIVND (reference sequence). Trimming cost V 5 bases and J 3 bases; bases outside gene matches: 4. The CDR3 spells CASSRDRGVYEQYF. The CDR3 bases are TGTGCCAGTAGTCGGGACAGGGGTGTCTACGAGCAGTACTTC.

CDR3 in DNA: TGTGCCAGCAGTCCATACGGGACAGGGTCTCCCCATGAGCAGTTCTTC. Residues: CASSPYGTGSPHEQFF. This chain joins TRBV28 and TRBJ2-1; 9 nucleotides align to TRBD1. The V segment lost 5 bases and the J segment 8 bases; nucleotides outside the gene matches: 13. The CDR3 covers 16 residues. Germline V gives CDR1 MDHEN, CDR2 SYDVKM.

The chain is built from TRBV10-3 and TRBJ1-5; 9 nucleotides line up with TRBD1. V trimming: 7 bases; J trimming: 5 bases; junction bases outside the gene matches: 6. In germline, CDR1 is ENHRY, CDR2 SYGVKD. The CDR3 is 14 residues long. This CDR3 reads CAIKRQGEDQPQHF. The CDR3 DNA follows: TGTGCCATCAAAAGACAGGGGGAAGATCAGCCCCAGCATTTT.

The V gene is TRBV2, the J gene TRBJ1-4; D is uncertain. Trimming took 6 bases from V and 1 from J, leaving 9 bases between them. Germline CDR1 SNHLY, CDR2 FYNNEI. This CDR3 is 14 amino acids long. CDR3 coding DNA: TGTGCCAGCAGCCTTAGTGGAACTAATGAAAAACTGTTTTTT. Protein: CASSLSGTNEKLFF.